One TCR beta chain is described in this entry. The target antigen is unknown. A much larger clone differs by one base, so this may be a read error. Broader study findings: Tumor Treg TCRs overlapped most with tumor naive CD4+ cells. The larger-cohort validation was restricted to a single TCR beta V-J rearrangement rather than whole repertoires. Tumor memory CD4+ T cell TCR gene usage clustered with blood and lymph node memory CD4+ cells and lymph node naive CD4+ cells.

This CDR3 region has 17 residues. Germline V lookup: CDR1 SEHNR, CDR2 FQNEAQ (reference sequence). Full-length variable regions came from constant-region reverse primers plus semi-nested Nested Universal Primer A PCR. One entry per CDR3 protein, called by TCRdb with MiXCR from the 5' RACE reads. The table shows about 34,000 distinct CDR3 sequences, with roughly 24% occurring only once. The chain joins TRBV7-9 to TRBJ1-5, with D possibly being TRBD1 (5 bases). What was sequenced was naive CD4+ T cells sorted from a lymph node. The subset here: naive CD4+ T cells, CD4+CD45RA+CD25-. The TCR sequence derives from a female donor with breast cancer. The CDR3 sequence: CASSGGGATHSTQPQHF. The CDR3 bases are TGTGCCAGCAGCGGGGGTGGAGCTACTCATAGCACTCAGCCCCAGCATTTT.